This TCR beta chain was sequenced during a study of T-cell reconstitution after alpha-beta-depleted transplantation in children (dated by TCRdb to about 2016). Background for the entire study: The study quantitatively tracked T-cell immune reconstitution after TCRalphabeta/CD19-depleted allogeneic hematopoietic cell transplantation in children using TCR repertoire profiling.

This clonotype was seen many times. Its antigen is not yet known. No qualities accompany the bases; no much larger clone lies one base away. From the cysteine up to the phenylalanine, the CDR3 has a length of 14 residues. The retained sequence is limited to the CDR3, 42 bases, with the frame set at the first base. V is clipped by 8 bases and J by 0 bases, and the sequence between their germline boundaries is 10 bases long. The germline V gene sets CDR1 to KGHSH and CDR2 to LQKENI. The method behind the library was PCR. Sequencing relied on an Illumina HiSeq 2500. Molecular barcoding was employed in the preparation of TCR libraries, with unique molecular identifiers being used to normalize TCRbeta repertoire quantification. TCRdb took the public reads, trimmed them with fastp at Q25, ran MiXCR for clone calling and kept in-frame beta chains. Duplicate CDR3 protein sequences are folded into a single record with the most common DNA and genes. The sample table contains under 300,000 distinct CDR3 sequences; only one count was recorded for 7.5% to 10% of them. The ten largest account for 5.1% of the sample.

The sequence derives from a human donor who donated a stem cell graft to a child with SCID. Recombination joined TRBV18 with TRBJ2-2; no confident D gene assignment can be made. The sequencing here drew on PBMCs from the stem cell graft donor, taken from the stem cell graft. CDR3 region: CASAQAANTGELFF. The DNA is as follows: TGTGCCAGCGCCCAGGCAGCGAACACCGGGGAGCTGTTTTTT.